Below, 15 T cell receptor beta chains from the same sample are listed, as sequenced in a study of shared clonotypes between healthy human individuals (dated by TCRdb to about 2020). Library preparation used the immunoSEQ multiplex PCR assay. This immuneACCESS table, as held by TCRdb, lists in-frame sequences with V and J called but not all clones. Of the missing ones, under half trace to an unresolved V gene in checked studies; the others have no known cause. This sample lists 2,500,000 or so clones; more than 90% were detected once. Together, the top ten hold over 0.12% of the sample. Material: naive CD4+ T cells sorted from blood. Explained via the paper, the cell subset or site label denotes: CD45RA+ positively selected. These receptors were obtained from a young man in good health.

With regard to this clone: The sample has other DNA sequences that encode this CDR3 too. The rearrangement links TRBV28 to TRBJ1-6; D gene uncertain. CDR1 MDHEN and CDR2 SYDVKM come from the germline V gene. The CDR3 consists of 13 residues. V lost 1 base, J lost 9 bases, and 7 bases lay in between. CDR3 DNA: TGTGCCAGCAGTTTATCTGGGATTTCACCCCTCCACTTT. It specifies CASSLSGISPLHF. Combining the CDR3 with reference TRBV28 and TRBJ1-6 gives the whole variable domain DVKVTQSSRYLVKRTGEKVFLECVQDMDHENMFWYRQDPGLGLRLIYFSYDVKMKEKGDIPEGYSVSREKKERFSLILESASTNQTSMYLCASSLSGISPLHFGNGTRLTVT.

This chain connects TRBV6-5 to TRBJ2-1; 10 bases fit TRBD1. The germline CDR1 and CDR2 sequences are MNHEY and SVGAGI. The length of the CDR3 is 14 residues. V gave up 5 bases and J gave up 9 bases; unmatched junction bases: 7. CDR3 nucleotide sequence: TGTGCCAGCAGTAGCCGGGACAGGGGTACTGAGCAGTTCTTC. Protein product: CASSSRDRGTEQFF.

The chain couples TRBV6-6 to TRBJ2-5; no firm D call. V was cut by 2 bases and J by 4 bases, with 8 bases left in between. The CDR3 extends over 13 amino acids. Germline-derived CDR1 and CDR2 are MNHNY and SVGAGI (reference sequence). The CDR3 region is CASSYRETETQYF. The DNA for the CDR3 is TGTGCCAGCAGTTACAGGGAAACAGAGACCCAGTACTTC.

This sequence joins TRBV10-3 and TRBJ1-6; TRBD1 matches 7 bases. After removal of 4 bases from V and 6 bases from J, the junction contained 6 bases not matched to a gene. The CDR3 covers 15 residues. In germline, CDR1 is ENHRY, CDR2 SYGVKD. The CDR3 loop is CAISGGGTVNSPLHF. The CDR3, as DNA: TGTGCCATCAGTGGAGGGGGGACAGTTAATTCACCCCTCCACTTT.

The chain is built from TRBV7-2 and TRBJ2-3, with 7 bases that match TRBD2. CDR3 length: 15 amino acids. V trimming: 7 bases; J trimming: 0 bases; junction bases outside the gene matches: 7. CDR1 SGHTA and CDR2 FQGNSA come from the germline V gene. The CDR3 is CASTLSGSSTDTQYF. In DNA, the CDR3 is TGTGCCAGCACCCTTAGCGGGTCTAGCACAGATACGCAGTATTTT.

This rearrangement joins TRBV4-3 to TRBJ1-2; the D gene is possibly TRBD1 (6 bases). The germline CDR1 and CDR2 sequences are LGHNA and YSLEER. The CDR3 has 14 amino acids. V lost 0 bases and J 6 bases, leaving 11 bases between the germline ends. CDR3 DNA: TGCGCCAGCAGCCAAGAAAGTCAGGGGCATGGCTACACCTTC. This translates into CASSQESQGHGYTF.

The J gene is TRBJ2-7, the V gene TRBV4-1; D is undetermined. CDR3 length: 12 residues. V dropped 1 base and J dropped 5 bases, with 6 bases sitting between them. CDR1 and CDR2 (germline): MGHRA, YSYEKL. The CDR3 sequence is CASSQVHDEQYF. The CDR3 coding sequence is TGCGCCAGCAGCCAAGTGCACGACGAGCAGTACTTC.

To note about this clone: Other DNA sequences within the sample encode an identical CDR3. The chain combines TRBV10-3 with TRBJ1-1, with 9 bases identical to TRBD1. This CDR3 is 13 amino acids long. In germline, CDR1 is ENHRY, CDR2 SYGVKD. V shed 11 bases, J shed 0 bases, and the junction held 4 bases outside the gene matches. The DNA of the CDR3 is TGTGCCGCCCGGGACAGGGTGAACACTGAAGCTTTCTTT. The encoded protein is CAARDRVNTEAFF.

The chain combines TRBV4-1 with TRBJ2-1, with D possibly matching TRBD1 (5 bases). CDR1 and CDR2 (germline): MGHRA, YSYEKL. The CDR3 spans 13 residues. V gave up 4 bases and J gave up 5 bases, with 9 bases separating them. CDR3 coding DNA: TGCGCCAGCAGCCTCGTCAGGGACAATGAGCAGTTCTTC. Translation gives CASSLVRDNEQFF.

This clone was recorded a few times. The sample contains more than one DNA sequence encoding this CDR3. The chain joins TRBV11-2 to TRBJ1-1, with D maybe TRBD1 (6 bases). CDR3 length: 14 residues. Germline V gene lookup returns CDR1 SGHAT and CDR2 FQNNGV. Trimming took off 6 bases at V and 1 base at J, with 12 bases between the two ends. In nucleotides, the CDR3 is TGTGCCAGCAGTTTGGACAGTCCGAACACTGAAGCTTTCTTT. Translated, it gives CASSLDSPNTEAFF. Complete variable domain (other parts from reference TRBV11-2 and TRBJ1-1): EAGVAQSPRYKIIEKRQSVAFWCNPISGHATLYWYQQILGQGPKLLIQFQNNGVVDDSQLPKDRFSAERLKGVDSTLKIQPAKLEDSAVYLCASSLDSPNTEAFFGQGTRLTVV.

This clone was recorded only once. The J gene is TRBJ1-4, the V gene TRBV5-1, with D possibly being TRBD1 (5 bases). Germline loops: CDR1 SGHRS, CDR2 YFSETQ. The CDR3 is 13 residues long. V lost 7 bases, J lost 8 bases, and 15 bases lay in between. CDR3 protein: CASGRGEGEKLFF. CDR3 DNA: TGCGCCAGCGGACGGGGTGAGGGGGAAAAACTGTTTTTT.

CDR3 sequence reads: CASSPSPGGSRTGELFF. The DNA of the CDR3 is TGCGCCAGCAGCCCAAGCCCCGGGGGGAGTCGCACCGGGGAGCTGTTTTTT. The chain is built from TRBV5-1 and TRBJ2-2; 7 nucleotides agree with TRBD2. Germline values: CDR1 SGHRS, CDR2 YFSETQ. CDR3 length: 17 amino acids. V shed 4 bases and J 4 bases; nucleotides not matched to a gene: 13.

This clone was picked up a small number of times. The chain carries TRBV30 and TRBJ1-5; D ambiguous. The CDR3 is made up of 13 amino acids. V lost 5 bases to trimming and J lost 2 bases, with 10 bases between them. CDR1 is GTSNPN and CDR2 is SVGIG in the germline V gene (reference sequence). The CDR3 DNA is TGTGCCTGGGACGCAAATGGCAATCAGCCCCAGCATTTT. This codes for CAWDANGNQPQHF.

This clone has just a few counts. The V call is TRBV4-1, the J call TRBJ1-5; D unresolved. This CDR3 region has 13 residues. Germline V gene data show CDR1 as MGHRA and CDR2 as YSYEKL. Between the trimmed V and J ends, which lost 5 bases and 3 bases, there was a span of 8 bases. CDR3 protein: CASSKESNQPQHF. CDR3 bases: TGCGCCAGCAGCAAGGAGTCCAATCAGCCCCAGCATTTT.

The chain uses TRBV30 and TRBJ2-3; no clear D gene. Germline V gene data show CDR1 as GTSNPN and CDR2 as SVGIG (reference sequence). The CDR3 length is 13 residues. Trimming pared 2 bases from V and 6 bases from J, leaving 12 bases between. The CDR3, as DNA: TGTGCCTGGAGTTCTGGGGTTGAGGATACGCAGTATTTT. Its protein product is CAWSSGVEDTQYF. The full variable domain, rest sourced from reference TRBV30 and TRBJ2-3, is SQTIHQWPATLVQPVGSPLSLECTVEGTSNPNLYWYRQAAGRGLQLLFYSVGIGQISSEVPQNLSASRPQDRQFILSSKKLLLSDSGFYLCAWSSGVEDTQYFGPGTRLTVL.